These 16 T cell receptor beta chains were sequenced from one sample in a study of T cell changes during pregnancy in multiple sclerosis. Only in-frame clones appear in the TCRdb table, and some are missing; sequencing was by immunoSEQ multiplex PCR. Of tens of thousands of clones in the sample, approximately 92% are singletons; the top ten hold about 0.4%. Sample: CD4+ T cells from peripheral blood mononuclear cells, taken in the third trimester of pregnancy. These receptors all stem from a female donor in good health, enrolled as a control in a pregnancy study.

V is TRBV7-2 and J is TRBJ2-5; TRBD1 agrees at 7 bases. The germline V gene encodes CDR1 SGHTA and CDR2 FQGNSA. V was clipped by 5 bases and J by 3 bases; unmatched bases: 12. This CDR3 has 16 amino acids. The DNA for the CDR3 is TGTGCCAGCAGCCTAGGGTTGACAGGGTACGAAGAGACCCAGTACTTC. Translated: CASSLGLTGYEETQYF.

The chain recombines TRBV19 with TRBJ1-1; weak D call: TRBD1 (5 bases). Germline CDR1 LNHDA, CDR2 SQIVND (reference sequence). With 5 bases removed from V and 6 bases from J, the gap between germline ends came to 19 bases. This CDR3 is 15 amino acids long. The CDR3 DNA sequence: TGTGCCAGTAGTCAAAAGGCCGTAGACAGAGCTGAAGCTTTCTTT. Its translation is CASSQKAVDRAEAFF.

The genes are TRBV30 and TRBJ2-1; tentative D call: TRBD2 (6 bases). Germline CDR1 and CDR2: GTSNPN and SVGIG (reference sequence). The CDR3 runs 12 residues. V was pared by 0 bases and J by 12 bases, with 12 bases between. DNA for the CDR3: TGTGCCTGGAGTGTACGGGGGAGTTGGCAGTTCTTC. Its translation: CAWSVRGSWQFF.

The rearrangement joins TRBV7-2 to TRBJ1-1; no clear D gene. With 4 bases removed from V and 5 bases from J, the gap between germline ends came to 8 bases. The CDR3 spans 12 residues. Per germline, CDR1 SGHTA and CDR2 FQGNSA. The CDR3 sequence is CASSSRGTEAFF. The CDR3 DNA follows: TGTGCCAGCAGCTCCCGGGGAACTGAAGCTTTCTTT.

The rearrangement uses TRBV5-1 and TRBJ1-2, with D perhaps matching TRBD1 (5 bases). Germline V gene data show CDR1 as SGHRS and CDR2 as YFSETQ. V was pared by 6 bases and J by 5 bases, with 20 bases between. This CDR3 comprises 15 residues. The CDR3 sequence: CASKGSTGGGYGYTF. The DNA for the CDR3 is TGCGCCAGCAAGGGTTCTACCGGCGGGGGGTATGGCTACACCTTC.

The V call is TRBV4-1, the J call TRBJ2-7; TRBD1 matches 9 bases. The germline gives CDR1 MGHRA, CDR2 YSYEKL. The CDR3 covers 16 residues. J gave up 0 bases and V 5 bases, and 8 bases lay outside the gene matches. The CDR3 DNA reads as TGCGCCAGCAGCATCGGACAGGGGCCCAACTCCTACGAGCAGTACTTC. Protein product: CASSIGQGPNSYEQYF.

V is TRBV7-2 and J is TRBJ2-7; 14 bases map to TRBD2. The CDR3 length is 16 residues. V shed 4 bases, J shed 4 bases, and the junction held 6 bases outside the gene matches. The germline CDR1 and CDR2 sequences are SGHTA and FQGNSA. The CDR3 nucleotides are TGTGCCAGCAGCTCCGGACTAGCGGGGGGTCAGTACGAGCAGTACTTC. Translated: CASSSGLAGGQYEQYF.

This clone appeared once. The CDR3 bases are TGTGCCATCAGTCAACAGGGGAACACTGAAGCTTTCTTT. Its translation is CAISQQGNTEAFF. This chain uses TRBV10-3 with TRBJ1-1, with D perhaps matching TRBD1 (6 bases). V was trimmed by 5 bases and J by 1 base, leaving 8 bases between them. The CDR3 loop spans 13 amino acids. The germline CDR1 and CDR2 sequences are ENHRY and SYGVKD.

This chain uses TRBV18 with TRBJ1-6; D ambiguous. There are 16 residues in the CDR3. CDR1 is KGHSH and CDR2 is LQKENI in the germline V gene. Trimming took off 3 bases at V and 0 bases at J, with 9 bases between the two ends. CDR3 in amino acids: CASSPVGSSYNSPLHF. CDR3 coding DNA: TGTGCCAGCTCACCTGTGGGGAGCTCCTATAATTCACCCCTCCACTTT.

This rearrangement joins TRBV6-1 to TRBJ2-2; D might be TRBD1 (5 bases). The V gene's germline CDR1 is MNHNS and CDR2 SASEGT. The length of the CDR3 is 15 residues. V was trimmed by 1 base and J by 6 bases, leaving 12 bases between them. For the CDR3, the DNA is TGTGCCAGCAGTGAAGGGGGCAGGGTCGCCGGGGAGCTGTTTTTT. It specifies CASSEGGRVAGELFF.

This clone was detected only a few times. This chain uses TRBV7-2 with TRBJ1-6, with D possibly matching TRBD1 (6 bases). Trimming stripped 4 bases from V and 5 bases from J, with 9 bases between. The germline gives CDR1 SGHTA, CDR2 FQGNSA. The CDR3 length is 14 residues. The CDR3 DNA reads as TGTGCCAGCAGCTCCGGGACAAATAATTCACCCCTCCACTTT. As protein: CASSSGTNNSPLHF.

The rearrangement joins TRBV4-2 to TRBJ2-5; 7 bases are a match to TRBD2. CDR3 length: 14 amino acids. Germline lookup yields CDR1 LGHNA and CDR2 YNFKEQ. Losses at the gene ends were 3 bases for V and 2 bases for J; bases not matched to a gene: 3. Written as DNA, the CDR3 is TGTGCCAGCAGCCAGAGCGGGGAACAAGAGACCCAGTACTTC. Its protein product is CASSQSGEQETQYF.

This clone showed up just once. CDR3 DNA: TGTGCCAGCAGCTTAGGGGACAGGATCTATGGCTACACCTTC. Translating it yields CASSLGDRIYGYTF. The V and J genes are TRBV7-9 and TRBJ1-2; 8 positions agree with TRBD1. J lost 4 bases, V lost 1 base, and 2 bases had no gene match. The CDR3 is 14 residues long. Germline-derived CDR1 and CDR2 are SEHNR and FQNEAQ (reference sequence). The full variable domain, its missing parts supplied by reference TRBV7-9 and TRBJ1-2, is DTGVSQNPRHKITKRGQNVTFRCDPISEHNRLYWYRQTLGQGPEFLTYFQNEAQLEKSRLLSDRFSAERPKGSFSTLEIQRTEQGDSAMYLCASSLGDRIYGYTFGSGTRLTVV.

The gene calls are TRBV19 and TRBJ2-2; 11 nucleotides agree with TRBD2. The germline V gene has CDR1 LNHDA and CDR2 SQIVND (reference sequence). V lost 3 bases to trimming and J lost 0 bases; unmatched junction nucleotides: 6. The CDR3 is made up of 18 amino acids. The CDR3 DNA reads as TGTGCCAGTAGTATTTCCCCGGGACTAGCGGCGAACACCGGGGAGCTGTTTTTT. Its protein is CASSISPGLAANTGELFF.

The chain employs TRBV6-6 and TRBJ1-2; 8 nucleotides line up with TRBD1. Germline loops: CDR1 MNHNY, CDR2 SVGAGI (reference sequence). The CDR3 has 16 residues. The V segment lost 2 bases and the J segment 4 bases; nucleotides outside the gene matches: 9. CDR3 bases: TGTGCCAGCAGTTACATTCGGACAGGGAAGTCCTATGGCTACACCTTC. Translating gives CASSYIRTGKSYGYTF.

The genes are TRBV5-1 and TRBJ2-6, with TRBD1 matching over 7 bases. Losses at the gene ends were 2 bases for V and 0 bases for J; bases not matched to a gene: 8. The germline CDR1 and CDR2 sequences are SGHRS and YFSETQ. CDR3 size: 18 residues. CDR3 residues: CASSLTGTADSGANVLTF. CDR3 sequence (DNA): TGCGCCAGCAGCTTAACCGGGACAGCGGACTCTGGGGCCAACGTCCTGACTTTC.